These 5 T cell receptor beta chains were all obtained from the same sample, sequenced in a study of T cell responses to AZD1222 COVID-19 vaccine. Here immunoSEQ multiplex PCR was the method, and the copy in TCRdb shows in-frame clones only, minus some. The sample lists around 150,000 clones, more than 90% occurring once. Sequencing used peripheral blood, obtained on day 0 of AZD1222 vaccination. These receptors came from an adult in good health.

The chain links TRBV10-2 to TRBJ2-7, with no clear D. The CDR3 loop spans 16 amino acids. The germline CDR1 and CDR2 sequences are WSHSY and SAAADI. Trimming took off 0 bases at V and 1 base at J, with 13 bases between the two ends. The DNA for the CDR3 is TGCGCCAGCAGTGAGTCGGCCAGTTATATATCCTACGAGCAGTACTTC. It encodes CASSESASYISYEQYF.

The V gene is TRBV15, the J gene TRBJ1-1; D remains unclear. The CDR3 has 16 amino acids. The V end was cut by 3 bases, the J end by 5 bases, with 19 bases between. Germline V gives CDR1 LNHNV, CDR2 YYDKDF (reference sequence). CDR3 sequence (DNA): TGTGCCACCAGCAGTACAACTAAGGCTAGGGATACTGAAGCTTTCTTT. Residues: CATSSTTKARDTEAFF. The full variable domain, its missing parts supplied by reference TRBV15 and TRBJ1-1, is DAMVIQNPRYQVTQFGKPVTLSCSQTLNHNVMYWYQQKSSQAPKLLFHYYDKDFNNEADTPDNFQSRRPNTSFCFLDIRSPGLGDTAMYLCATSSTTKARDTEAFFGQGTRLTVV.

The rearrangement uses TRBV5-5 and TRBJ2-2; 7 positions agree with TRBD2. This CDR3 comprises 14 residues. The junction had 4 bases not matched to a gene; V was cut back by 7 bases and J by 1 base. Per the germline V gene, CDR1 is SGHKS and CDR2 is YYEKEE (reference sequence). The CDR3 bases are TGTGCCAGCCGGCGGGGGTGGAACACCGGGGAGCTGTTTTTT. It encodes CASRRGWNTGELFF. Based on the CDR3 plus reference TRBV5-5 and TRBJ2-2, the full variable domain is DAGVTQSPTHLIKTRGQQVTLRCSPISGHKSVSWYQQVLGQGPQFIFQYYEKEERGRGNFPDRFSARQFPNYSSELNVNALLLGDSALYLCASRRGWNTGELFFGEGSRLTVL.

This clone was counted a few times. The genes are TRBV19 and TRBJ2-1; 10 bases align to TRBD1. The V and J ends lost 6 bases and 2 bases, in that order; junction bases with no gene match: 10. The CDR3 is 17 residues long. The germline CDR1 and CDR2 sequences are LNHDA and SQIVND (reference sequence). Written as DNA, the CDR3 is TGTGCCAGTAGAAAGGGACAGGGGCGACTGACCTACAATGAGCAGTTCTTC. It specifies CASRKGQGRLTYNEQFF.

J is TRBJ2-2 and V is TRBV4-1; D may correspond to TRBD1 or TRBD2 (6 bases each). Germline CDR1 MGHRA, CDR2 YSYEKL. This CDR3 has 16 amino acids. V dropped 0 bases and J dropped 1 base, with 9 bases sitting between them. The CDR3 sequence is CASSQEGGLNTGELFF. The CDR3 nucleotides are TGCGCCAGCAGCCAAGAGGGGGGCCTGAACACCGGGGAGCTGTTTTTT.